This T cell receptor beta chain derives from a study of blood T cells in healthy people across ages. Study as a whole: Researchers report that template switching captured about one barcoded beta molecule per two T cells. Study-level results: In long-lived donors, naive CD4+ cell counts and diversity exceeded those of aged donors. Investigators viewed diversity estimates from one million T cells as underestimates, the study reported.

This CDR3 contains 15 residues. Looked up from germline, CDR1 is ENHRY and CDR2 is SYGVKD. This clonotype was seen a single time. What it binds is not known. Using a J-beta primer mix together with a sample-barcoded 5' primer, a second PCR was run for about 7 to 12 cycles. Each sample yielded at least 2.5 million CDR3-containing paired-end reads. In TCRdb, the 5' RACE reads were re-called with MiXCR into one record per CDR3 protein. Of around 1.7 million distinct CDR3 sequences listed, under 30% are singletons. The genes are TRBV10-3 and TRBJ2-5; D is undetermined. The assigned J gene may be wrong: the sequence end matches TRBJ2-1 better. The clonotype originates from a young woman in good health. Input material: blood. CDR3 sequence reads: CAISGSKHPQETQFF. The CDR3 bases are TGTGCCATCAGTGGCAGCAAACATCCCCAAGAGACCCAGTTCTTC.